Listed below are T cell receptor beta chains from one sample, sequenced in a study of spatial heterogeneity in lung cancer. In TCRdb, the 5' RACE reads were re-called with MiXCR into one record per CDR3 protein. The sample lists under 6,500 distinct CDR3 sequences, about 8.8% seen once, with approximately 28% in the top ten. The sequencing used lung tumor tissue, collected at surgery. These receptors all come from a female donor with early-stage non-small cell lung cancer. The CDR3 runs from the conserved cysteine through the conserved F or W. Each record gives: clone size, D gene, J gene, V gene, CDR3 DNA, CDR3 protein. A D gene is named only where the DNA matches it firmly. Size is omitted from some rows. Given values are once, few, many or a class for expanded clones.

size: medium-sized
D: TRBD1
J: TRBJ1-6
V: TRBV20-1
DNA: TGCAGTGCTAGACCTATGACAGGGCGGAATTCACCCCTCCACTTT
CDR3: CSARPMTGRNSPLHF

size: medium-sized
D: NA
J: TRBJ1-5
V: TRBV7-4
DNA: TGTGCCAGCAGCTTAGTCTTCGGGGGGAGCAATCAGCCCCAGCATTTT
CDR3: CASSLVFGGSNQPQHF

size: medium-sized
D: NA
J: TRBJ2-3
V: TRBV6-2/TRBV6-3
DNA: TGTGCCAGCAGTAAACCGACTAGGGCAGATACGCAGTATTTT
CDR3: CASSKPTRADTQYF

size: medium-sized
D: NA
J: TRBJ1-2
V: TRBV29-1
DNA: TGCAGCGCTCAGCAGGGGATGGATGGCTACACCTTC
CDR3: CSAQQGMDGYTF

size: medium-sized
D: TRBD2
J: TRBJ2-1
V: TRBV7-3
DNA: TGTGCCAGCAGCCTGACGGGGACTAGCGGGGGTAACAATGAGCAGTTCTTC
CDR3: CASSLTGTSGGNNEQFF

size: NA
D: TRBD1
J: TRBJ1-6
V: TRBV20-1
DNA: TGCAGTGCACAGGACAGGGCCGAGACCTATAATTCACCCCTCCACTTT
CDR3: CSAQDRAETYNSPLHF

size: medium-sized
D: NA
J: TRBJ2-2
V: TRBV23-1
DNA: NA
CDR3: CASTTTGSRTPGSCFF

size: many
D: TRBD2
J: TRBJ2-5
V: TRBV28
DNA: TGTGCCAGCAGTTCGGGGGGAGCAGAGACCCAGTACTTC
CDR3: CASSSGGAETQYF

size: many
D: NA
J: TRBJ2-2
V: TRBV2
DNA: TGTGCCAGCAGTGATGGGGGAACCGGGGAGCTGTTTTTT
CDR3: CASSDGGTGELFF

size: large
D: NA
J: TRBJ1-6
V: TRBV7-2
DNA: TGTGCCAGCTCCTCTGGACAGTCATATAATTCACCCCTCCACTTT
CDR3: CASSSGQSYNSPLHF

size: large
D: NA
J: TRBJ2-7
V: TRBV6-2/TRBV6-3
DNA: TGTGCCAGCAGTTACCCCATCCACGAGCAGTACTTC
CDR3: CASSYPIHEQYF

size: many
D: NA
J: TRBJ2-5
V: TRBV5-1
DNA: TGCGCCAGCAGGGCTGTCGAGACCCAGTACTTC
CDR3: CASRAVETQYF

size: NA
D: NA
J: TRBJ2-5
V: TRBV6-6
DNA: TGTGCCAGCAGTTACGATACCGCCAGGGAGACCCAGTACTTC
CDR3: CASSYDTARETQYF

size: many
D: TRBD2
J: TRBJ2-3
V: TRBV14
DNA: TGTGCCAGCAGCCTAGCGGGAGGGCCATGGAGGGGTACGCAGTATTTT
CDR3: CASSLAGGPWRGTQYF

size: NA
D: NA
J: TRBJ2-5
V: TRBV9
DNA: TGTGCCAGCAGCGTAAGTCTGGGCCAAGAGACCCAGTACTTC
CDR3: CASSVSLGQETQYF

size: medium-sized
D: TRBD1
J: TRBJ2-7
V: TRBV5-5
DNA: TGTGCCAGCAGCTTCGGACAGGGATTTATGTACGAGCAGTACTTC
CDR3: CASSFGQGFMYEQYF

size: many
D: NA
J: TRBJ2-2
V: TRBV5-1
DNA: TGCGCCAGCAGCTTGGCAGGGAACACCGGGGAGCTGTTTTTT
CDR3: CASSLAGNTGELFF

size: many
D: NA
J: TRBJ2-6
V: TRBV18
DNA: TGTGCCAGCTCGCCCGGCTCTGGGGCCAACGTCCTGACTTTC
CDR3: CASSPGSGANVLTF

size: many
D: TRBD1
J: TRBJ1-4
V: TRBV5-4
DNA: TGTGCCAGCAGCCGACAGGGGGTAGCTGAAAAACTGTTTTTT
CDR3: CASSRQGVAEKLFF

size: medium-sized
D: NA
J: TRBJ2-3
V: TRBV20-1
DNA: TGCAGTGCTAGTAGCGGAGACACAGATACGCAGTATTTT
CDR3: CSASSGDTDTQYF

size: many
D: NA
J: TRBJ2-5
V: TRBV7-8
DNA: TGTGCCAGCAACCCAACTAGCCTAGGGACCCAGTACTTC
CDR3: CASNPTSLGTQYF

size: once
D: NA
J: TRBJ2-7
V: TRBV30
DNA: TGTGCCTGGACCCTGACAGGACCCTACGAGCAGTACTTC
CDR3: CAWTLTGPYEQYF

size: many
D: NA
J: TRBJ1-5
V: TRBV7-8
DNA: TGTGCCAGCAGCTCAAGACAGTCGGATAGCAATCAGCCCCAGCATTTT
CDR3: CASSSRQSDSNQPQHF

size: NA
D: NA
J: TRBJ1-1
V: TRBV12-5
DNA: TGTGCTAGTGCCCAACAGGGTCCGACTGAAGCTTTCTTT
CDR3: CASAQQGPTEAFF

size: many
D: NA
J: TRBJ1-2
V: TRBV19
DNA: TGTGCCAGTAGCGTGGGAAGAGTCGGAGGACAGCTGTATGGCTACACCTTC
CDR3: CASSVGRVGGQLYGYTF

size: many
D: TRBD2
J: TRBJ2-7
V: TRBV5-1
DNA: TGCGCCAGCAGCTTGGGGACTAGCGGGAGGGCTGTGGGGGAGCAGTACTTC
CDR3: CASSLGTSGRAVGEQYF

size: few
D: TRBD1
J: TRBJ1-2
V: TRBV28
DNA: TGTGCCAGCAGCCGAGAAGGGGGCTCCAACTATGGCTACACCTTC
CDR3: CASSREGGSNYGYTF

size: medium-sized
D: TRBD2
J: TRBJ2-3
V: TRBV27
DNA: TGTGCCAGCAGTTTCCTAGCGGGGGGGCTGGCAGATACGCAGTATTTT
CDR3: CASSFLAGGLADTQYF